The source of this T cell receptor beta chain is a study of blood T cell repertoires in COVID-19. About the study: Nucleic acid was either cDNA or gDNA, and it came from T cells, B-cell-depleted T cells, or PBMCs.

Generated by immunoSEQ multiplex PCR, the TCRdb table keeps only in-frame clones and is missing some. The sample contains roughly 200,000 clones, 75% to 95% of which appear only once. Germline V gene data show CDR1 as SGHTS and CDR2 as YDEGEE. V lost 4 bases to trimming and J lost 5 bases; unmatched junction nucleotides: 10. The CDR3 is 16 amino acids. The chain employs TRBV5-8 and TRBJ2-2; 8 bases are a match to TRBD1. The receptor was isolated from a man aged 50-59 years with acute or convalescent COVID-19. The sample consisted of peripheral blood. The CDR3 DNA follows: TGTGCCAGCAGCCCCTACACAGGGGGATGGACCGGGGAGCTGTTTTTT. Amino acid sequence: CASSPYTGGWTGELFF. Filled out from reference TRBV5-8 and TRBJ2-2, the complete variable domain reads EAGVTQSPTHLIKTRGQQATLRCSPISGHTSVYWYQQALGLGLQFLLWYDEGEERNRGNFPPRFSGRQFPNYSSELNVNALELEDSALYLCASSPYTGGWTGELFFGEGSRLTVL.